Listed below are T cell receptor beta chains from one sample, sequenced in a study of identical twins. MiXCR, applied by TCRdb to the 5' RACE reads, yields one record per CDR3 protein. The data contain a few hundred thousand distinct CDR3 sequences, 9% to 10% of them singletons. These data were also filed under a second study, of yellow fever vaccine responses in identical twins.

The sequenced sample consisted of PBMCs. These receptors all stem from a woman aged 18-35 years in good health. CDR3s include the opening cysteine and the closing phenylalanine or tryptophan.

j_call v_call cdr3_aa
TRBJ2-2 TRBV12-3/TRBV12-4 CASSYGQSLTGELFF
TRBJ2-3 TRBV10-3 CAISGQGGSADTQYF
TRBJ2-7 TRBV20-1 CSARGEGNEQYF
TRBJ2-1 TRBV25-1 CASSDPASGRTVYNEQFF
TRBJ2-5 TRBV15 CATSTVDRAEKTQYF
TRBJ2-7 TRBV12-3/TRBV12-4 CASSWTGEGYEQYF
TRBJ2-5 TRBV12-3/TRBV12-4 CASTLAGIQETQYF
TRBJ1-1 TRBV3-1 CASSHPRGGLGLNTEAFF
TRBJ1-2 TRBV5-6 CASSLDHREKYGYTF
TRBJ2-2 TRBV20-1 CSARDGERGTGELFF